This T cell receptor (beta chain) was recorded in a study of T cell responses to AZD1222 COVID-19 vaccine. CDR1 and CDR2 (germline): SGHVS, FQNEAQ. The CDR3 consists of 16 residues. V lost 4 bases, J lost 3 bases, and 12 bases stayed unmatched. Measured with immunoSEQ multiplex PCR; TCRdb has only the in-frame clones, and not every one. The sample includes 130,000 to 150,000 clones, roughly 92% of them seen just once. The input for sequencing was peripheral blood, taken on day 0 of AZD1222 vaccination. V gene TRBV7-8 combines with J gene TRBJ2-7, with 7 nucleotides matching TRBD1. This TCR was recovered from an adult in good health. The CDR3 protein is CASSSLDRVADYEQYF. The CDR3 DNA is TGTGCCAGCAGCTCCTTAGACAGGGTTGCGGACTACGAGCAGTACTTC. The whole variable domain, remainder taken from reference TRBV7-8 and TRBJ2-7, is GAGVSQSPRYKVAKRGQDVALRCDPISGHVSLFWYQQALGQGPEFLTYFQNEAQLDKSGLPSDRFFAERPEGSVSTLKIQRTQQEDSAVYLCASSSLDRVADYEQYFGPGTRLTVT.